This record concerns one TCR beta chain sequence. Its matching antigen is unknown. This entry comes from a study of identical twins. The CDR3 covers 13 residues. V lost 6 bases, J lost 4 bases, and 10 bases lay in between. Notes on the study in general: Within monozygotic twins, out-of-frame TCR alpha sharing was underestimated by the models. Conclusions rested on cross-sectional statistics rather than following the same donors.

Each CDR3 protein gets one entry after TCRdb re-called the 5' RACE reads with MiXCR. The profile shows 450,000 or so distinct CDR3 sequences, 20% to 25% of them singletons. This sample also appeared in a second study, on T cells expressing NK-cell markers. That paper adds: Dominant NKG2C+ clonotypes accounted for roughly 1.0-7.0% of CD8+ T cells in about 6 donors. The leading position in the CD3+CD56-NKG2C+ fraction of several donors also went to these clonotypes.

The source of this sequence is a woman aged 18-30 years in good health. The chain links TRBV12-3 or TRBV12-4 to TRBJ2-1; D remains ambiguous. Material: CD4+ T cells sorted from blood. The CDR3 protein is CASRPGDYNEQFF. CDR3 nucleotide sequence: TGTGCCAGCAGGCCAGGAGATTACAATGAGCAGTTCTTC.